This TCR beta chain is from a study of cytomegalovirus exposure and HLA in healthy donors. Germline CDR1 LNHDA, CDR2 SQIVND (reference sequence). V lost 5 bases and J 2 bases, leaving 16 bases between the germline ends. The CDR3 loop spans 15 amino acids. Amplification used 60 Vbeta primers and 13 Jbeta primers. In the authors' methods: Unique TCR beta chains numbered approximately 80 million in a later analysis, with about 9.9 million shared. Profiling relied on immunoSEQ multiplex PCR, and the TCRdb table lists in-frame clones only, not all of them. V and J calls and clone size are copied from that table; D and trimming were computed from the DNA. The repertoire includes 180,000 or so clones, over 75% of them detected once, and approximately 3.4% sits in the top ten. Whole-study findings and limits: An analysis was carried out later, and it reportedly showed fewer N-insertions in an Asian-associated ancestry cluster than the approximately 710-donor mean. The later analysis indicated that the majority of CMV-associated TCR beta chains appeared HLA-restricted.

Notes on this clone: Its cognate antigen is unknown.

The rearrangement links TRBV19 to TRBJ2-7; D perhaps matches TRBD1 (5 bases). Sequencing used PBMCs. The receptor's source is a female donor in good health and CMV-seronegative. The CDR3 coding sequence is TGTGCCAGTAGTCCGGACCAGGGCTTAACCTACGAGCAGTACTTC. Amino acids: CASSPDQGLTYEQYF.